These 27 T cell receptor beta chains were sequenced from one sample in a study of CD8+CD57+ T cells in acquired aplastic anemia. Both TCR beta VDJ combination and CDR3 sequence profiling were carried out. Genomic DNA was the template for this profiling. One entry per CDR3 protein, called by TCRdb with MiXCR from the reads. The repertoire holds more than 150,000 distinct CDR3 sequences, about 47% seen once, with about 2.9% in the top ten. Specimen: sorted CD4+, CD8+, or CD8+CD57+ T cells (not recorded which) from PBMCs. These receptor sequences come from a human donor in good health.

The V gene is TRBV11-2, the J gene TRBJ1-6, with unresolved D. Germline CDR1 SGHAT, CDR2 FQNNGV. V was shortened by 4 bases and J by 0 bases, with 19 bases between the two germline ends. The CDR3 contains 19 residues. The CDR3 sequence is CASSSNLAQYSSYNSPLHF. In nucleotides, the CDR3 is TGTGCCAGCAGCTCTAATCTCGCACAGTACAGCTCCTATAATTCACCCCTCCACTTT. The entire variable domain, with the rest obtained from reference TRBV11-2 and TRBJ1-6, is as follows: EAGVAQSPRYKIIEKRQSVAFWCNPISGHATLYWYQQILGQGPKLLIQFQNNGVVDDSQLPKDRFSAERLKGVDSTLKIQPAKLEDSAVYLCASSSNLAQYSSYNSPLHFGNGTRLTVT.

J is TRBJ2-5 and V is TRBV19; the D call may be TRBD1 or TRBD2 (5 bases each). The CDR3 runs 14 residues. Between the trimmed V and J ends, which lost 1 base and 5 bases, there was a span of 11 bases. In germline, CDR1 is LNHDA, CDR2 SQIVND (reference sequence). CDR3 protein: CASSIGTGPETQYF. Here the CDR3 DNA reads TGTGCCAGTAGTATAGGCACGGGGCCGGAGACCCAGTACTTC.

Ten or more counts support this clonotype. V and J are TRBV19 and TRBJ1-6; TRBD1 is a possible D gene (6 bases). The germline V gene has CDR1 LNHDA and CDR2 SQIVND (reference sequence). The V end lost 5 bases, the J end lost 4 bases, and 18 bases lay between the germline ends. CDR3 length: 17 amino acids. The CDR3 region is CASSSRGGISYNSPLHF. In nucleotides, the CDR3 is TGTGCCAGTAGTTCCCGAGGGGGGATCAGTTATAATTCACCCCTCCACTTT.

Ten or more counts support this clonotype. The chain employs TRBV20-1 and TRBJ2-1; possibly TRBD2 for D (6 bases). The V gene's germline CDR1 is DFQATT and CDR2 SNEGSKA (reference sequence). The ends were cut back, 5 bases at V and 3 bases at J, with 14 bases in the middle. CDR3 size: 14 residues. The CDR3 nucleotides are TGCAGTGCTGGAAGGAGGGGCGGCTACAATGAGCAGTTCTTC. Translated, it gives CSAGRRGGYNEQFF.

This clonotype was seen a few times. This chain connects TRBV29-1 to TRBJ2-2, with D hard to call. The CDR3 is 13 residues long. Germline CDR1 and CDR2: SQVTM and ANQGSEA. Trimming took 4 bases from V and 1 from J, leaving 7 bases between them. The CDR3 DNA reads as TGCAGCGTTGTGGCAGAGAACACCGGGGAGCTGTTTTTT. Its translation: CSVVAENTGELFF.

This clonotype was detected many times. The chain combines TRBV7-8 with TRBJ2-3; no reliable D call. Between the trimmed V and J ends, which lost 3 bases and 3 bases, there was a span of 13 bases. This CDR3 contains 15 residues. Germline V gives CDR1 SGHVS, CDR2 FQNEAQ. CDR3: CASSLRIGQTDTQYF. The CDR3 nucleotides read TGTGCCAGCAGCTTGAGAATAGGTCAGACAGATACGCAGTATTTT. Filled out from reference TRBV7-8 and TRBJ2-3, the complete variable domain reads GAGVSQSPRYKVAKRGQDVALRCDPISGHVSLFWYQQALGQGPEFLTYFQNEAQLDKSGLPSDRFFAERPEGSVSTLKIQRTQQEDSAVYLCASSLRIGQTDTQYFGPGTRLTVL.

The genes are TRBV7-2 and TRBJ2-7, with D possibly being TRBD1 (6 bases). The V gene's germline CDR1 is SGHTA and CDR2 FQGNSA. The V end lost 5 bases, the J end lost 4 bases, and 12 bases lay between the germline ends. This CDR3 comprises 13 residues. CDR3 in DNA: TGTGCCAGCAGCACCGGACAGCCTTACGAGCAGTACTTC. Encoded protein: CASSTGQPYEQYF.

This clonotype came up many times. V usage is TRBV20-1 and J usage is TRBJ1-5; 9 nucleotides line up with TRBD1. The V and J ends lost 3 bases and 6 bases, in that order; junction bases with no gene match: 9. Germline V gene sequence: CDR1 DFQATT, CDR2 SNEGSKA (reference sequence). The CDR3 totals 15 residues. CDR3 coding DNA: TGCAGTGCTAGTATATTAGGACAGGGGTTTCAGCCCCAGCATTTT. Translation: CSASILGQGFQPQHF.

Details on this clonotype: This may arise from a read error, as a much more abundant clone is one base away. The chain links TRBV20-1 to TRBJ1-4, with a weak D call TRBD1 (5 bases). This CDR3 has 13 amino acids. Looked up from germline, CDR1 is DFQATT and CDR2 is SNEGSKA (reference sequence). CDR3 nucleotides: TGCAGTGCTAGAGAAGGGGCTTGGGAAAGACTGTTTTTT. Translating gives CSAREGAWERLFF.

This rearrangement joins TRBV2 to TRBJ1-2; D is perhaps TRBD1 (6 bases). Germline-derived CDR1 and CDR2 are SNHLY and FYNNEI. The CDR3 extends over 14 amino acids. Deletions cut 3 bases from V and 5 bases from J, with 13 bases between. This chain's CDR3 is CASSEPGDQYGYTF. DNA of the CDR3: TGTGCCAGCAGTGAGCCAGGGGATCAATATGGCTACACCTTC. Supplemented by reference TRBV2 and TRBJ1-2, the full variable domain reads EPEVTQTPSHQVTQMGQEVILRCVPISNHLYFYWYRQILGQKVEFLVSFYNNEISEKSEIFDDQFSVERPDGSNFTLKIRSTKLEDSAMYFCASSEPGDQYGYTFGSGTRLTVV.

In its sample, this clonotype was seen many times. The J gene is TRBJ2-2, the V gene TRBV10-3; D is perhaps TRBD1 (6 bases). The germline CDR1 and CDR2 sequences are ENHRY and SYGVKD. The CDR3 contains 15 residues. Trimming removed 6 bases from V and 6 bases from J, with 17 bases in between. CDR3 region: CAIRGPYGGPGELFF. The DNA of the CDR3 is TGTGCCATCAGGGGACCTTATGGGGGCCCCGGGGAGCTGTTTTTT.

The chain joins TRBV24-1 to TRBJ2-5; possibly TRBD2 for D (7 bases). The CDR3 is 15 amino acids. The V end lost 9 bases, the J end lost 5 bases, and 21 bases lay between the germline ends. Germline assignment: CDR1 KGHDR and CDR2 SFDVKD. CDR3 DNA: TGTGCCACCGCGGCGGGGGCGGGAGTCGGGGAGACCCAGTACTTC. Translating gives CATAAGAGVGETQYF.

V and J are TRBV19 and TRBJ1-1, with D hard to call. CDR1 and CDR2 from the germline V gene are LNHDA and SQIVND (reference sequence). The V end lost 10 bases, the J end lost 1 base, and 16 bases lay between the germline ends. The CDR3 length is 14 residues. CDR3 residues: CATLRGITNTEAFF. The CDR3 DNA follows: TGTGCCACCTTACGGGGTATTACGAACACTGAAGCTTTCTTT.

At least ten counts were recorded for this clonotype. The chain links TRBV10-2 to TRBJ2-1, with TRBD2 matching 10 bases. The CDR3 loop spans 13 amino acids. Germline CDR1 WSHSY, CDR2 SAAADI. Trimming cost V 6 bases and J 8 bases; bases outside gene matches: 4. CDR3 protein: CASSVAGGDEQFF. The CDR3 nucleotides are TGCGCCAGCAGCGTAGCGGGAGGTGATGAGCAGTTCTTC.

With respect to this clonotype: At one of its ends the junction is not consistent with the germline gene, which may arise from a read error. The chain couples TRBV12-3 or TRBV12-4 to TRBJ1-1; 8 nucleotides align to TRBD1. The CDR3 runs 13 residues. The CDR3 nucleotides read TGTGCCAGCAGGCAGGGGGCCTACGCTGAAGCTCTCTTT. It is translated as CASRQGAYAEALF.

J is TRBJ2-7 and V is TRBV20-1, with unresolved D. CDR1 is DFQATT and CDR2 is SNEGSKA in the germline V gene (reference sequence). Trimming took 3 bases from V and 2 from J, leaving 11 bases between them. CDR3 size: 13 residues. CDR3 nucleotides: TGCAGTGCTAGTTTTCCAGCGACCTACGAGCAGTACTTC. The encoded protein is CSASFPATYEQYF.

In this sample, this clonotype turned up a few times. A much larger clone is a single base away; this may be a read error. The V and J genes are TRBV7-2 and TRBJ1-1, with 8 positions matching TRBD1. The CDR3 is 14 residues long. CDR1 and CDR2 from the germline V gene are SGHTA and FQGNSA. V shed 5 bases, J shed 1 base, and the junction held 3 bases outside the gene matches. The CDR3 is CASSPDRGNTEAFF. The CDR3 DNA sequence: TGTGCCAGCAGCCCCGACAGGGGGAACACTGAAGCTTTCTTT.

The chain employs TRBV19 and TRBJ2-5; 8 nucleotides line up with TRBD2. CDR3 size: 13 residues. J was trimmed by 1 base and V by 10 bases; bases with no gene match: 5. Germline lookup yields CDR1 LNHDA and CDR2 SQIVND (reference sequence). Here the CDR3 DNA reads TGTGCCACCACAGCGGGAGTCCAAGAGACCCAGTACTTC. It is translated as CATTAGVQETQYF.

The V gene is TRBV2, the J gene TRBJ1-5; tentatively, D is TRBD1 (6 bases). Germline V gene lookup returns CDR1 SNHLY and CDR2 FYNNEI. V lost 4 bases and J lost 4, with 11 bases in between. This CDR3 has 14 amino acids. The CDR3 DNA is TGTGCCAGCAGTGGCGGGGGGCGGAATCAGCCCCAGCATTTT. It is translated as CASSGGGRNQPQHF.

This clonotype appeared many times. The chain recombines TRBV2 with TRBJ1-5; D unclear. The CDR3 extends over 13 amino acids. From germline, CDR1 is SNHLY and CDR2 FYNNEI. V was shortened by 7 bases and J by 1 base, with 8 bases between the two germline ends. The CDR3 protein is CASMGDSNQPQHF. For the CDR3, the DNA is TGTGCCAGCATGGGAGACAGCAATCAGCCCCAGCATTTT. Variable domain in full (rest from reference TRBV2 and TRBJ1-5): EPEVTQTPSHQVTQMGQEVILRCVPISNHLYFYWYRQILGQKVEFLVSFYNNEISEKSEIFDDQFSVERPDGSNFTLKIRSTKLEDSAMYFCASMGDSNQPQHFGDGTRLSIL.

With regard to this clonotype: This could be a read error, since a much larger clone is one nucleotide away. This rearrangement joins TRBV14 to TRBJ2-1, with 9 bases matching TRBD1. Germline V gives CDR1 SGHDN, CDR2 FVKESK. This CDR3 is 16 amino acids long. CDR3 sequence: CASSQDTGGALGEQLF. The CDR3 bases are TGTGCCAGCAGCCAAGATACAGGGGGCGCGTTGGGTGAGCAGCTCTTC.

This clonotype was recorded many times. This chain uses TRBV20-1 with TRBJ2-1; D is perhaps TRBD1 (5 bases). The CDR3 runs 13 residues. CDR1 is DFQATT, CDR2 SNEGSKA, per germline (reference sequence). V gave up 6 bases and J gave up 0 bases, with 9 bases separating them. CDR3 protein: CSALRGSYNEQFF. The DNA of the CDR3 is TGCAGTGCCCTTAGGGGCTCCTACAATGAGCAGTTCTTC.

This clonotype was seen many times. This sequence joins TRBV20-1 and TRBJ2-2; 7 bases agree with TRBD1. With 4 bases clipped from V and 3 bases from J, the junction kept 5 bases outside the gene matches. The germline CDR1 and CDR2 sequences are DFQATT and SNEGSKA (reference sequence). CDR3 length: 14 residues. The CDR3 protein is CSATRQGYTGELFF. The CDR3 DNA sequence: TGCAGTGCTACCAGACAGGGCTACACCGGGGAGCTGTTTTTT.

The chain links TRBV7-6 to TRBJ2-5; TRBD1 agrees at 9 bases. Germline CDR1 reads SGHVS; CDR2 reads FNYEAQ. The CDR3 sequence is 13 residues long. J was trimmed by 5 bases and V by 5 bases; bases with no gene match: 3. The CDR3 reads CASSPDRGETQYF. For the CDR3, the DNA is TGTGCCAGCAGCCCGGACAGGGGCGAGACCCAGTACTTC.

This clonotype was seen repeatedly, ten times or more. The rearrangement links TRBV19 to TRBJ2-7, with 7 bases identical to TRBD2. V was clipped by 3 bases and J by 0 bases; unmatched bases: 2. Germline CDR1 is LNHDA and CDR2 is SQIVND (reference sequence). The CDR3 runs 14 residues. Written as DNA, the CDR3 is TGTGCCAGTAGTATCGGGGGGTTCTCCTACGAGCAGTACTTC. Protein: CASSIGGFSYEQYF.

This clonotype was picked up many times. The chain has TRBV7-9 and TRBJ1-4; TRBD1 matches 9 bases. The CDR3 has 15 amino acids. In germline, CDR1 is SEHNR, CDR2 FQNEAQ (reference sequence). The V and J ends lost 6 bases and 4 bases, in that order; junction bases with no gene match: 6. The CDR3 reads CASSYRGRDNEKLFF. In DNA form, the CDR3 reads TGTGCCAGCAGTTACAGGGGGCGTGATAATGAAAAACTGTTTTTT.

The gene calls are TRBV15 and TRBJ1-1, with TRBD1 as a possible D gene (6 bases). Germline V gene sequence: CDR1 LNHNV, CDR2 YYDKDF (reference sequence). V dropped 7 bases and J dropped 0 bases, with 15 bases sitting between them. The CDR3 is 15 residues long. The CDR3 loop reads CATKLGGGMNTEAFF. DNA for the CDR3: TGTGCCACCAAATTGGGGGGCGGAATGAACACTGAAGCTTTCTTT.